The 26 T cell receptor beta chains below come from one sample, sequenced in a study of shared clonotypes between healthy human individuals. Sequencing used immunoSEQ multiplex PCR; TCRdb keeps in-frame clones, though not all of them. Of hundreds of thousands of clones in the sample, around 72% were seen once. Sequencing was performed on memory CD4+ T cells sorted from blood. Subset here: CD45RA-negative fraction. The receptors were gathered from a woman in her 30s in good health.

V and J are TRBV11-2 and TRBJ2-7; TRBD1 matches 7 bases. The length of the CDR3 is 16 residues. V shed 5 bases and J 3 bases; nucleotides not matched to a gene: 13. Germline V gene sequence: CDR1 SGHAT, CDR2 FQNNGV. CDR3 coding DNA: TGTGCCAGCAGCCCACCTAGGAGGACAGGACTCTACGAGCAGTACTTC. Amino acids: CASSPPRRTGLYEQYF.

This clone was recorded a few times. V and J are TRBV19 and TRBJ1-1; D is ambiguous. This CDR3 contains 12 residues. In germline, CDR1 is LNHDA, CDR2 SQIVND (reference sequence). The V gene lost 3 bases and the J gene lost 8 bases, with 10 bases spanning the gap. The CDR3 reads CASSIGGSEAFF. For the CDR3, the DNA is TGTGCCAGTAGTATCGGTGGATCCGAAGCTTTCTTT.

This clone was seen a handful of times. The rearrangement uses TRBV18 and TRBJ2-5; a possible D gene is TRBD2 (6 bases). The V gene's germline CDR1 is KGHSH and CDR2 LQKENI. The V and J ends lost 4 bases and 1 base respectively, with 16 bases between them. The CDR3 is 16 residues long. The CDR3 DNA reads TGTGCCAGCTCACTACAGCCTATGGGACTCCAAGAGACCCAGTACTTC. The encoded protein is CASSLQPMGLQETQYF. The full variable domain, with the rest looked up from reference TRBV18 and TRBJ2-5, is NAGVMQNPRHLVRRRGQEARLRCSPMKGHSHVYWYRQLPEEGLKFMVYLQKENIIDESGMPKERFSAEFPKEGPSILRIQQVVRGDSAAYFCASSLQPMGLQETQYFGPGTRLLVL.

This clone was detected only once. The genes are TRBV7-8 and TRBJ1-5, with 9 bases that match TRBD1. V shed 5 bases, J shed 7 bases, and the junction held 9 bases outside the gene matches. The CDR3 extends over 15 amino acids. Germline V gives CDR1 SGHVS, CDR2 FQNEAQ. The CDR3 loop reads CASSLTGGEGQPQHF. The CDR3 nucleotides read TGTGCCAGCAGCCTTACAGGGGGCGAAGGGCAGCCCCAGCATTTT.

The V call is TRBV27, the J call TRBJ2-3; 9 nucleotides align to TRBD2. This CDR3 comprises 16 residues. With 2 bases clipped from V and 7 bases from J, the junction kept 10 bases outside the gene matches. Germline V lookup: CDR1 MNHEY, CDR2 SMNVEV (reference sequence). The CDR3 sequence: CASSLDPSGTFHTQYF. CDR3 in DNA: TGTGCCAGCAGTTTAGATCCTAGCGGGACCTTTCATACGCAGTATTTT.

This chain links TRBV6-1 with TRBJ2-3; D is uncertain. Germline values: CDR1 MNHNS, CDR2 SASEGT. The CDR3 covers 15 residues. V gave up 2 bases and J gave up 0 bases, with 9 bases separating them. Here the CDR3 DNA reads TGTGCCAGCAGTGAATCCAGAGCTAGCACAGATACGCAGTATTTT. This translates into CASSESRASTDTQYF.

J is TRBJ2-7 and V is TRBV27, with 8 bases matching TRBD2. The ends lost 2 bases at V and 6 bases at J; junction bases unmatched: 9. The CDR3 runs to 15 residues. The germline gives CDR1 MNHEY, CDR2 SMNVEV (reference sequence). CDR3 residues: CASSLVASGSREQYF. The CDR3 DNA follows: TGTGCCAGCAGTTTAGTGGCTAGCGGGTCCCGCGAGCAGTACTTC.

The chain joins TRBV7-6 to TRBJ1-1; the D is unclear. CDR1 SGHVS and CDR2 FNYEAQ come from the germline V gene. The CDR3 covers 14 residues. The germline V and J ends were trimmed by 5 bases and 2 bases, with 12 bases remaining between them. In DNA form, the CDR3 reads TGTGCCAGCAGCCCCCGGGATATAAACACTGAAGCTTTCTTT. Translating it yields CASSPRDINTEAFF.

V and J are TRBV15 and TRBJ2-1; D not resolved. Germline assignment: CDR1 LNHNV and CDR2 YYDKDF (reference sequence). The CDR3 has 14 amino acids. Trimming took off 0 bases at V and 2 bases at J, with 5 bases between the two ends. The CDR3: CATSRDTTYNEQFF. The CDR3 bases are TGTGCCACCAGCAGAGATACGACCTACAATGAGCAGTTCTTC.

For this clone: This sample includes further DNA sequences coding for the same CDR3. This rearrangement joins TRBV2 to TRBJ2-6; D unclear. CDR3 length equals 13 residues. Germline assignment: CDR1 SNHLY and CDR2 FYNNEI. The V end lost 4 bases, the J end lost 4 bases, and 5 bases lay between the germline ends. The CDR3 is CASSVTGANVLTF. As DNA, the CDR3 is TGTGCCAGCAGTGTCACCGGGGCCAACGTCCTGACTTTC.

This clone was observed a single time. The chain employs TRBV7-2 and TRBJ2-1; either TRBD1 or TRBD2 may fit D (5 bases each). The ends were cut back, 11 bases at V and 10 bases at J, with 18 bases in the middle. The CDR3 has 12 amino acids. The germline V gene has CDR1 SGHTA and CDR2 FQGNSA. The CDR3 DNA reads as TGTGCCGCCGGGGCCTCACGGGTAGAGCAGTTCTTC. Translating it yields CAAGASRVEQFF.

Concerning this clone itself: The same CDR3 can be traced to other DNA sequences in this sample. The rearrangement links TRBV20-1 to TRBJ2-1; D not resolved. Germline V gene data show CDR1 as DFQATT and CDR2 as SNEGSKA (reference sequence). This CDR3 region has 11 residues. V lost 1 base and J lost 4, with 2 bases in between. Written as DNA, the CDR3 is TGCAGTGCTAGAGTATACAATGAGCAGTTCTTC. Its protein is CSARVYNEQFF.

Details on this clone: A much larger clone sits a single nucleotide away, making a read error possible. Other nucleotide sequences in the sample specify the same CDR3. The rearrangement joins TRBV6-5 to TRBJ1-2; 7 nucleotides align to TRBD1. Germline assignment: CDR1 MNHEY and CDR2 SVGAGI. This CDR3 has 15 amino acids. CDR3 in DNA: TGTGCCAGCAGCCTGACAGGGCGAGCTAACTATGGTTACACCTTC. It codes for CASSLTGRANYGYTF.

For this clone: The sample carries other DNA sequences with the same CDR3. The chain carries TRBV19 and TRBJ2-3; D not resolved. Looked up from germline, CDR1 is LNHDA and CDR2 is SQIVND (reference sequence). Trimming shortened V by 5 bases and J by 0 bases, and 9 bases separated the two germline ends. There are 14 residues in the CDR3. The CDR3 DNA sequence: TGTGCCAGTAGTTCGTATACTAGCACAGATACGCAGTATTTT. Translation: CASSSYTSTDTQYF.

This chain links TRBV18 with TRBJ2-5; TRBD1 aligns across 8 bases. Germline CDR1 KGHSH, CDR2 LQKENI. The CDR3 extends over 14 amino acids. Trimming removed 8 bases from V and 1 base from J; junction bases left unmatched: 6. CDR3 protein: CASQQGGGQETQYF. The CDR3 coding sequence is TGTGCCAGCCAACAGGGGGGCGGCCAAGAGACCCAGTACTTC.

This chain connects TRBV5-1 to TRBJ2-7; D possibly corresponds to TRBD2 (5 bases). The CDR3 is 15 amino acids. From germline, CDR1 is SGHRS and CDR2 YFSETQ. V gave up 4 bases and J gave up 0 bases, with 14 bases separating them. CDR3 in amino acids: CASSPGSEYSYEQYF. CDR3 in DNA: TGCGCCAGCAGCCCCGGTAGCGAGTACTCCTACGAGCAGTACTTC.

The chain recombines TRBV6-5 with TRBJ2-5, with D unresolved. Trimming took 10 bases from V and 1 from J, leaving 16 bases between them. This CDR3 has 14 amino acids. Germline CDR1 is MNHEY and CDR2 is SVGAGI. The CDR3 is CATRKTPSQETQYF. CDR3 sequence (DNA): TGTGCCACCCGGAAAACACCGAGCCAAGAGACCCAGTACTTC.

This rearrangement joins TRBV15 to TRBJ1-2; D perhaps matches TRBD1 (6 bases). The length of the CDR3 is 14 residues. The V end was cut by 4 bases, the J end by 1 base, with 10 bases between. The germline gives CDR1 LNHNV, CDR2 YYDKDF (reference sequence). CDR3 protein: CATSIRTVNYGYTF. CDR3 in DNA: TGTGCCACCAGCATCCGGACAGTTAACTATGGCTACACCTTC.

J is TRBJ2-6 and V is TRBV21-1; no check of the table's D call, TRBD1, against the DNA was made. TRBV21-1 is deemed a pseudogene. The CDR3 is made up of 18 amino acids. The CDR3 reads CASSYPPGTGLGANVLTF. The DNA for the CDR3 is TGTGCCAGCAGCTACCCCCCCGGGACAGGGCTCGGGGCCAACGTCCTGACTTTC.

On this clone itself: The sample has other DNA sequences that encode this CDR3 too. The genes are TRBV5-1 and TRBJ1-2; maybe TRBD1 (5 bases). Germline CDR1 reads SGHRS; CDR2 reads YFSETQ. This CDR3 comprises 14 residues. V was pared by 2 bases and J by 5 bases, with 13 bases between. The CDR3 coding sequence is TGCGCCAGCAGCTTCGGTCAGGGCGTGTATGGCTACACCTTC. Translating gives CASSFGQGVYGYTF.

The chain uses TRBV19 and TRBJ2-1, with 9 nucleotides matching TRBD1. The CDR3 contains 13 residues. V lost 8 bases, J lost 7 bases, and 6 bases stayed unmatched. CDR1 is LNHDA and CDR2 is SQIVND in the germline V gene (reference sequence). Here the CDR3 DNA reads TGTGCCAGTCTCGGGACAGGGAGGAATGAGCAGTTCTTC. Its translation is CASLGTGRNEQFF.

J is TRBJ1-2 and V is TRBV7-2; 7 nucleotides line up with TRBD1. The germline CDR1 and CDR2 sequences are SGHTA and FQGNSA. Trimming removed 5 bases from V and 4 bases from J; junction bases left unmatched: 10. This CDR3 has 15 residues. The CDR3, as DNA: TGTGCCAGCAGCGCAATCCGGGACAGACTCTATGGCTACACCTTC. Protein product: CASSAIRDRLYGYTF.

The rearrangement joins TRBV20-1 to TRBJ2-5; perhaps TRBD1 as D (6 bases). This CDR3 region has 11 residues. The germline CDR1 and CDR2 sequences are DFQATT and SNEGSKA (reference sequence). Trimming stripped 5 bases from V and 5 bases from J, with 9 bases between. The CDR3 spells CSARTAETQYF. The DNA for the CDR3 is TGCAGTGCTCGGACAGCGGAGACCCAGTACTTC.

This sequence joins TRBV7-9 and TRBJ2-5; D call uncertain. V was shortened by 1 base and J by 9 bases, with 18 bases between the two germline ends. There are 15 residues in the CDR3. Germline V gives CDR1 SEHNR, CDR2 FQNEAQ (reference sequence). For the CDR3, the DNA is TGTGCCAGCAGCTTAGAGGTGCCCAGTGGTTCGGCCCAGTACTTC. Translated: CASSLEVPSGSAQYF.

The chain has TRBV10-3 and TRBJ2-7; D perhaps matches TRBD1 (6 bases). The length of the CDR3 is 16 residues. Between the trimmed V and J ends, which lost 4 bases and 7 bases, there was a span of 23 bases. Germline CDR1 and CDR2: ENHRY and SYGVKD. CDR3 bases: TGTGCCATCAGTGCGAAAGGGGGACAAACTAGGTCGGAGCAGTACTTC. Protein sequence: CAISAKGGQTRSEQYF.

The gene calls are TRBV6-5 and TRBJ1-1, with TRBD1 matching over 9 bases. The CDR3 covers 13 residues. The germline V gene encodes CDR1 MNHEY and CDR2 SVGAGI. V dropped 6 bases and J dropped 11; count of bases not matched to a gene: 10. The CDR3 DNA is TGTGCCAGCAGCCGAACAGGGGGCCGTCGGGCTTTCTTT. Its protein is CASSRTGGRRAFF.